This section outlines one T cell receptor beta chain sequence together with its context. Unsorted bulk tissue, about 19-32 mg of it, served as the source for co-extraction of RNA and DNA. By surgical resection, the patients were treated for their primary liver carcinoma. This entry is derived from a study of tumor-infiltrating lymphocytes in primary liver carcinoma. The CDR3 spans 15 residues. Germline V gene lookup returns CDR1 DFQATT and CDR2 SNEGSKA (reference sequence). A primer in the constant region served to generate TCR beta cDNA from roughly 550 ng of total RNA. For TCR beta, libraries were produced by three nested multiplex PCR rounds using slightly modified ARM-PCR. The first two PCR rounds, roughly 11 cycles each, used TRBV1-TRBV30 forward primers and a C-beta reverse primer. TCRdb reanalysed the multiplex PCR reads using MiXCR and keeps one entry per CDR3 protein. The repertoire holds around 32,000 distinct CDR3 sequences, with roughly four fifths as singletons.

Material for sequencing was liver tumor tissue from sampling region 5. Subset specified: tumor region T5, tumor centre. The TCR was taken from a man between 35 and 55 years old with primary liver carcinoma and hepatitis B virus infection. The J gene is TRBJ2-2, the V gene TRBV20-1, with TRBD2 matching over 7 bases. The CDR3 DNA is TGCAGCCTAGCGAAGGTGGTAGCGGGCACCGGGGAGCTGTTTTTT. Its translation: CSLAKVVAGTGELFF.